What follows are 22 T cell receptor beta chains derived from one specimen sequenced in a study of blood T cell repertoires in COVID-19. Only in-frame clones appear in the TCRdb table, and some are missing; sequencing was by immunoSEQ multiplex PCR. The data contain about 330,000 clones, roughly nine tenths of them singletons. Source material: PBMCs or T cells enriched from blood (not recorded which). The receptors come from a woman aged 30 to 39 who had recovered from COVID-19.

The chain has TRBV19 and TRBJ1-5, with a possible D match to TRBD1 (6 bases). Germline CDR1 is LNHDA and CDR2 is SQIVND (reference sequence). The CDR3 consists of 15 residues. V dropped 3 bases and J dropped 0 bases, with 9 bases sitting between them. CDR3 region: CASSMGTSSNQPQHF. The CDR3 nucleotides are TGTGCCAGTAGTATGGGGACATCTAGCAATCAGCCCCAGCATTTT.

This clone was seen once. CDR3 region: CSAPDSYGYTF. The DNA for the CDR3 is TGCAGTGCCCCGGACAGCTATGGCTACACCTTC. The genes are TRBV20-1 and TRBJ1-2; TRBD1 might be the D (6 bases). The V end was cut by 6 bases, the J end by 4 bases, with 9 bases between. Germline-derived CDR1 and CDR2 are DFQATT and SNEGSKA (reference sequence). The CDR3 is made up of 11 amino acids.

The chain employs TRBV7-9 and TRBJ1-6, with D maybe TRBD1 (6 bases). Germline V CDR1 and CDR2: SEHNR, FQNEAQ (reference sequence). V was trimmed by 4 bases and J by 13 bases, leaving 11 bases between them. The CDR3 consists of 12 residues. CDR3 in DNA: TGTGCCAGCAGCTACACAGGGTTCCCCCTCCACTTT. Its translation is CASSYTGFPLHF.

The rearrangement links TRBV6-2 or TRBV6-3 to TRBJ1-2; 9 bases align to TRBD1. The CDR3 extends over 15 amino acids. With 3 bases clipped from V and 6 bases from J, the junction kept 8 bases outside the gene matches. CDR1 is MNHEY and CDR2 is SVGEGT in the germline V gene. CDR3 region: CASSYTGGPPDGYTF. For the CDR3, the DNA is TGTGCCAGCAGTTATACAGGGGGCCCTCCGGATGGCTACACCTTC.

V gene TRBV27 combines with J gene TRBJ1-5, with D possibly TRBD1 on 6 matching bases. The CDR3 extends over 15 amino acids. Germline-derived CDR1 and CDR2 are MNHEY and SMNVEV (reference sequence). Trimming removed 0 bases at V and 6 bases at J, with 12 bases between. CDR3 sequence: CASSLSQGWGQPQHF. For the CDR3, the DNA is TGTGCCAGCAGTTTATCCCAGGGGTGGGGTCAGCCCCAGCATTTT.

The chain recombines TRBV6-1 with TRBJ2-1; D ambiguous. The V end lost 2 bases, the J end lost 3 bases, and 8 bases lay between the germline ends. Germline V gene lookup returns CDR1 MNHNS and CDR2 SASEGT. The length of the CDR3 is 14 residues. The CDR3 region is CASSELGVYNEQFF. As DNA, the CDR3 is TGTGCCAGCAGTGAACTGGGCGTCTACAATGAGCAGTTCTTC.

The CDR3 sequence: CASKRAGVPDTQYF. The DNA for the CDR3 is TGTGCCAGCAAACGGGCGGGAGTTCCAGATACGCAGTATTTT. J is TRBJ2-3 and V is TRBV27; 7 nucleotides align to TRBD2. This CDR3 comprises 14 residues. In germline, CDR1 is MNHEY, CDR2 SMNVEV (reference sequence). V lost 7 bases to trimming and J lost 4 bases; unmatched junction nucleotides: 8.

The chain joins TRBV5-1 to TRBJ2-2, with D maybe TRBD2 (5 bases). V gave up 1 base and J gave up 7 bases, with 20 bases separating them. CDR1 is SGHRS, CDR2 YFSETQ, per germline. This CDR3 is built from 17 residues. DNA of the CDR3: TGCGCCAGCAGCTTGTGGGGAGAAGGGTCCATCGGCGGGGAGCTGTTTTTT. It codes for CASSLWGEGSIGGELFF.

The CDR3 here is CASSLAVRGYGYTF. The DNA of the CDR3 is TGTGCCAGCAGCTTGGCTGTCAGGGGCTATGGCTACACCTTC. The V and J genes are TRBV5-6 and TRBJ1-2, with a weak D call TRBD1 (6 bases). The CDR3 runs 14 residues. Germline values: CDR1 SGHDT, CDR2 YYEEEE. The V gene lost 0 bases and the J gene lost 4 bases, with 10 bases spanning the gap.

The V gene is TRBV18, the J gene TRBJ2-2; 9 bases line up with TRBD1. The CDR3 covers 17 residues. Germline lookup yields CDR1 KGHSH and CDR2 LQKENI. The trim removed 0 bases at V and 0 bases at J, leaving 2 bases unmatched. The CDR3 region is CASSPPGTGTNTGELFF. The CDR3 DNA reads TGTGCCAGCTCACCACCTGGGACAGGGACGAACACCGGGGAGCTGTTTTTT.

The rearrangement links TRBV28 to TRBJ2-5; 13 bases are a match to TRBD2. The CDR3 sequence is 13 residues long. Germline trimming cut 9 bases from V and 4 bases from J; bases unmatched to any gene: 2. In germline, CDR1 is MDHEN, CDR2 SYDVKM. Here the CDR3 reads CASRLAGGETQYF. The CDR3 coding sequence is TGTGCCAGTCGACTAGCGGGAGGAGAGACCCAGTACTTC.

The J gene is TRBJ1-5, the V gene TRBV19; D is unresolved. CDR1 LNHDA and CDR2 SQIVND come from the germline V gene (reference sequence). V was shortened by 5 bases and J by 1 base, with 3 bases between the two germline ends. This CDR3 region has 12 residues. CDR3 amino acids: CASSQSNQPQHF. The CDR3 nucleotides are TGTGCCAGTAGTCAAAGCAATCAGCCCCAGCATTTT. The entire variable domain, with the rest obtained from reference TRBV19 and TRBJ1-5, is as follows: DGGITQSPKYLFRKEGQNVTLSCEQNLNHDAMYWYRQDPGQGLRLIYYSQIVNDFQKGDIAEGYSVSREKKESFPLTVTSAQKNPTAFYLCASSQSNQPQHFGDGTRLSIL.

The chain has TRBV11-3 and TRBJ2-3, with 7 positions matching TRBD1. This CDR3 is 16 amino acids long. The V segment lost 6 bases and the J segment 2 bases; nucleotides outside the gene matches: 11. CDR1 is SGHNT, CDR2 YENEEA, per germline. The CDR3 protein is CASSSPPGQITDTQYF. The CDR3 DNA reads TGTGCCAGCAGTTCCCCTCCGGGACAGATCACAGATACGCAGTATTTT.

The chain is built from TRBV7-3 and TRBJ2-2; the match to TRBD2 covers 8 bases. The CDR3 runs 18 residues. CDR1 is SGHTA, CDR2 FQGTGA, per germline. V was pared by 5 bases and J by 9 bases, with 20 bases of the junction left unmatched. The CDR3 sequence is CASSPAPAGGGKARELFF. The CDR3 DNA reads as TGTGCCAGCAGCCCAGCACCGGCCGGCGGGGGGAAAGCAAGGGAGCTGTTTTTT.

The CDR3 here is CASSLGISSYEQYF. The CDR3 DNA reads TGTGCCAGCAGCTTAGGCATCAGCTCCTACGAGCAGTACTTC. The chain carries TRBV7-2 and TRBJ2-7; D unresolved. V lost 1 base to trimming and J lost 0 bases, with 7 bases between them. CDR1 is SGHTA and CDR2 is FQGNSA in the germline V gene. The CDR3 has 14 residues.

The genes are TRBV6-5 and TRBJ2-7, with D tentatively TRBD1 (7 bases). The CDR3 extends over 13 amino acids. Germline CDR1 is MNHEY and CDR2 is SVGAGI. V shed 6 bases and J shed 3 bases, with 12 bases lying between them. For the CDR3, the DNA is TGTGCCAGCAGGCGGGGACAGTTCTACGAGCAGTACTTC. It codes for CASRRGQFYEQYF.

This clone was counted a single time. The chain has TRBV5-4 and TRBJ2-7, with D perhaps matching TRBD1 (6 bases). This CDR3 region has 15 residues. CDR1 is SGHNT, CDR2 YYREEE, per germline (reference sequence). V was trimmed by 0 bases and J by 3 bases, leaving 13 bases between them. Here the CDR3 DNA reads TGTGCCAGCAGCTTGGGGACAGCCAAACTCTACGAGCAGTACTTC. Its protein is CASSLGTAKLYEQYF. Together with reference TRBV5-4 and TRBJ2-7, the CDR3 gives the full variable domain: ETGVTQSPTHLIKTRGQQVTLRCSSQSGHNTVSWYQQALGQGPQFIFQYYREEENGRGNFPPRFSGLQFPNYSSELNVNALELDDSALYLCASSLGTAKLYEQYFGPGTRLTVT.

This clone appeared once. This rearrangement joins TRBV6-5 to TRBJ1-6; D might be TRBD1 (5 bases). Trimming took 6 bases from V and 7 from J, leaving 13 bases between them. This CDR3 spans 14 amino acids. CDR1 and CDR2 (germline): MNHEY, SVGAGI. The CDR3 loop reads CASSQLTENSPLHF. CDR3 coding DNA: TGTGCCAGCAGCCAACTGACAGAGAATTCACCCCTCCACTTT.

This rearrangement joins TRBV15 to TRBJ2-1; no clear D. Looked up from germline, CDR1 is LNHNV and CDR2 is YYDKDF (reference sequence). V dropped 5 bases and J dropped 7 bases, with 15 bases sitting between them. This CDR3 is 14 amino acids long. In DNA, the CDR3 is TGTGCCACCAGCGAACGACTTTTTACAAATGAGCAGTTCTTC. Its protein is CATSERLFTNEQFF.

This clone came up once. The chain carries TRBV5-1 and TRBJ1-6; 11 nucleotides match TRBD1. V gave up 4 bases and J gave up 9 bases; unmatched junction bases: 6. Germline assignment: CDR1 SGHRS and CDR2 YFSETQ. This CDR3 comprises 15 residues. The chain's CDR3 is CASSKAGQGVSPLHF. Written as DNA, the CDR3 is TGCGCCAGCAGCAAAGCGGGACAGGGGGTTTCACCCCTCCACTTT.

CDR3 sequence reads: CASSSFYNEQFF. For the CDR3, the DNA is TGTGCCAGCAGCTCCTTCTACAATGAGCAGTTCTTC. This sequence joins TRBV7-9 and TRBJ2-1, with D uncertain. The CDR3 is 12 amino acids. Germline lookup yields CDR1 SEHNR and CDR2 FQNEAQ (reference sequence). Trimming took off 4 bases at V and 3 bases at J, with 4 bases between the two ends. The full variable domain, its missing parts supplied by reference TRBV7-9 and TRBJ2-1, is DTGVSQNPRHKITKRGQNVTFRCDPISEHNRLYWYRQTLGQGPEFLTYFQNEAQLEKSRLLSDRFSAERPKGSFSTLEIQRTEQGDSAMYLCASSSFYNEQFFGPGTRLTVL.

The chain uses TRBV5-4 and TRBJ1-2; 7 nucleotides agree with TRBD1. Germline V gives CDR1 SGHNT, CDR2 YYREEE (reference sequence). V gave up 5 bases and J gave up 6 bases; unmatched junction bases: 16. This CDR3 has 16 residues. CDR3 coding DNA: TGTGCCAGCAGGCCGGCTACCGGGACAGAGAGCAATGGCTACACCTTC. As protein: CASRPATGTESNGYTF.